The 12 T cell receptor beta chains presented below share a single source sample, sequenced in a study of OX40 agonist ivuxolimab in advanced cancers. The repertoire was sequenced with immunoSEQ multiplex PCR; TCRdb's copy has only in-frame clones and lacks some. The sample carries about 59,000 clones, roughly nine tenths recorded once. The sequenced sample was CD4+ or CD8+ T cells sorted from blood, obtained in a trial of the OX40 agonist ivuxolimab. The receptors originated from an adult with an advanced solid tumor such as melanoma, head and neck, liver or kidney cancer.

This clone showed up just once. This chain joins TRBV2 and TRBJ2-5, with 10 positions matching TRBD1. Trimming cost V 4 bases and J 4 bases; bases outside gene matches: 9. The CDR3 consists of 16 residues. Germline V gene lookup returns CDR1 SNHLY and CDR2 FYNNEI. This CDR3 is CASSVGRDRGSETQYF. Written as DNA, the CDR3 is TGTGCCAGCAGTGTCGGACGGGACAGGGGATCAGAGACCCAGTACTTC.

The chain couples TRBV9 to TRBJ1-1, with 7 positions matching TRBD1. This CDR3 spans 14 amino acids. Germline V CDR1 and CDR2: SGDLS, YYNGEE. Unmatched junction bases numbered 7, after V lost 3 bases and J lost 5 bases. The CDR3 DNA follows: TGTGCCAGCAGCGCGGCCAGGGGGAGGACTGAAGCTTTCTTT. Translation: CASSAARGRTEAFF.

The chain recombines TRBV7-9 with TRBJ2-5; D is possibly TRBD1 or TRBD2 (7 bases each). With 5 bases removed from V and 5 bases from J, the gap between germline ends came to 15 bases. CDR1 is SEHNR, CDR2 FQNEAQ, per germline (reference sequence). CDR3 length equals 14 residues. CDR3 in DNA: TGTGCCAGCAGCATGAACAGGGGAGGGGAGACCCAGTACTTC. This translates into CASSMNRGGETQYF.

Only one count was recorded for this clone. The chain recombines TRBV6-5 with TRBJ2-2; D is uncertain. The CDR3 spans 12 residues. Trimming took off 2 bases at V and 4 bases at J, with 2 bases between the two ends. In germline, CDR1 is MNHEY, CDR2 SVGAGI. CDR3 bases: TGTGCCAGCAGTTACAGCACCGGGGAGCTGTTTTTT. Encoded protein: CASSYSTGELFF.

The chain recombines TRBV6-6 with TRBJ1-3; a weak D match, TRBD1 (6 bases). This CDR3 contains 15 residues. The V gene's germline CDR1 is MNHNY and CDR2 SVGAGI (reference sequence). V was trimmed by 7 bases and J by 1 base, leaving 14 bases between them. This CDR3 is CASNHREISGNTIYF. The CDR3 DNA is TGTGCCAGCAACCACAGGGAAATTTCTGGAAACACCATATATTTT.

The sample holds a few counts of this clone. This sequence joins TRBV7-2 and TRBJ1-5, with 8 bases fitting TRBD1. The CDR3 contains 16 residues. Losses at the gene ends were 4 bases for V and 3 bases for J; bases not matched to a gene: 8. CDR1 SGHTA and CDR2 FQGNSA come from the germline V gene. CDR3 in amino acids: CASSYPDRGVNQPQHF. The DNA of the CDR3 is TGTGCCAGCAGCTACCCCGACAGGGGTGTCAATCAGCCCCAGCATTTT.

CDR3 residues: CAWRHFRGLNFYNEQFF. The CDR3 DNA is TGTGCCTGGAGACATTTCCGGGGCCTAAATTTTTACAATGAGCAGTTCTTC. The chain uses TRBV30 and TRBJ2-1, with D perhaps assigned TRBD1 or TRBD2 (5 bases each). The germline V and J ends were trimmed by 3 bases and 4 bases, with 22 bases remaining between them. Per germline, CDR1 GTSNPN and CDR2 SVGIG (reference sequence). The CDR3 length is 17 residues.

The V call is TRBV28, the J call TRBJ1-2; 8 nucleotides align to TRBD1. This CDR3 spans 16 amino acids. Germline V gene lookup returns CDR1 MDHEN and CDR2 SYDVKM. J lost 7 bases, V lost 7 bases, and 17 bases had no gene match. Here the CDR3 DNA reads TGTGCCAGCACCTCACCGACAGGGGCCCTTTACGGTGGCTACACCTTC. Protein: CASTSPTGALYGGYTF.

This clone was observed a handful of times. The CDR3 DNA reads as TGTGCCAGCTCACCCGGACAGGGGGCAGAGCAGTACTTC. This gives the protein CASSPGQGAEQYF. The chain joins TRBV18 to TRBJ2-7, with 11 positions matching TRBD1. The CDR3 sequence is 13 residues long. Germline V lookup: CDR1 KGHSH, CDR2 LQKENI. V shed 3 bases and J 7 bases; nucleotides not matched to a gene: 2.

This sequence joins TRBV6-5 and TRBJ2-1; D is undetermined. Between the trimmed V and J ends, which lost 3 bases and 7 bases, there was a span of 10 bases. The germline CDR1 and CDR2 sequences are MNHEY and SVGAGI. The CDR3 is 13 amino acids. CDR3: CASSYAPINEQFF. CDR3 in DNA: TGTGCCAGCAGTTATGCCCCTATTAATGAGCAGTTCTTC.

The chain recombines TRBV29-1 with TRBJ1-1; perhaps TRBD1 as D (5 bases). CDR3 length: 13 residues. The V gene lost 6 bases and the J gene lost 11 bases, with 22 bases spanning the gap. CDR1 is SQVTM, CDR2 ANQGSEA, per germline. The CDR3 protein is CSVLPGGAPGAFF. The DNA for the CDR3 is TGCAGCGTCCTCCCGGGGGGTGCGCCGGGGGCTTTCTTT.

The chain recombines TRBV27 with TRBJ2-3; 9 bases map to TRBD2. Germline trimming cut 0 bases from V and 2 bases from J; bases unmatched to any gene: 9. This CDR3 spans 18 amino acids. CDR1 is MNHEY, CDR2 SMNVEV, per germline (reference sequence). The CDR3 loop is CASSLSPRIAGDTDTQYF. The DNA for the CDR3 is TGTGCCAGCAGTTTATCCCCCCGGATAGCGGGAGACACAGATACGCAGTATTTT.